Presented here are 9 T cell receptor beta chains from one specimen sequenced in a study of T cells expressing NK-cell markers. After re-calling the 5' RACE reads, TCRdb lists one entry per CDR3 protein, DNA absent. Its listing shows approximately 460,000 distinct CDR3 sequences. The sample was blood T cells: a sorted CD56 or NKG2C T cell subset, CD4+ or CD8+ T cells, or bulk PBMC T cells (not recorded which). The source is a woman aged 18 to 69 in good health.

V and J are TRBV6-1 and TRBJ2-2. The CDR3 has 14 residues. Per the germline V gene, CDR1 is MNHNS and CDR2 is SASEGT. CDR3 sequence reads: CASSVRRDTGELFF.

The chain combines TRBV6-5 with TRBJ2-3. This CDR3 is 14 amino acids long. CDR1 is MNHEY and CDR2 is SVGAGI in the germline V gene. This chain's CDR3 is CASSYIGDTDTQYF.

This CDR3 reads CSARSASSGSRGQFF. The V call is TRBV20-1, the J call TRBJ2-1; no DNA is available, so the TRBD2 call from TCRdb remains unchecked. CDR1 is DFQATT and CDR2 is SNEGSKA in the germline V gene (reference sequence). The CDR3 runs 15 residues.

The genes are TRBV5-1 and TRBJ2-7. Germline values: CDR1 SGHRS, CDR2 YFSETQ. The CDR3 covers 13 residues. The CDR3: CASSSQMRNEQYF.

The CDR3 region is CSVQKETFLNTEAFF. V is TRBV29-1 and J is TRBJ1-1. Per germline, CDR1 SQVTM and CDR2 ANQGSEA. The CDR3 is 15 residues long.

The chain joins TRBV28 to TRBJ1-2. Per germline, CDR1 MDHEN and CDR2 SYDVKM. The CDR3 is 14 amino acids. The CDR3: CASRQDGTNYGYTF.

V and J are TRBV20-1 and TRBJ2-1; TCRdb calls TRBD2, which cannot be checked without DNA. The CDR3 runs to 13 residues. The germline CDR1 and CDR2 sequences are DFQATT and SNEGSKA (reference sequence). The CDR3 sequence is CSARLAGLREQFF.

The rearrangement joins TRBV20-1 to TRBJ1-5. CDR1 is DFQATT, CDR2 SNEGSKA, per germline (reference sequence). The CDR3 has 14 residues. CDR3 protein: CSASFSVSNQPQHF.

This chain links TRBV2 with TRBJ2-2. This CDR3 is built from 14 residues. The germline gives CDR1 SNHLY, CDR2 FYNNEI. The chain's CDR3 is CASSEVRNTGELFF.